This paragraph covers one T cell receptor beta chain sequence. These data come from a study of shared clonotypes between healthy human individuals. About the study: With ages of 18 to 49, the donors were a couple of women and a few men.

In germline, CDR1 is SEHNR, CDR2 FQNEAQ (reference sequence). This CDR3 has 14 amino acids. V was cut by 4 bases and J by 9 bases, with 16 bases left in between. Some clones are missing from TCRdb's copy, which holds only in-frame ones; the method was immunoSEQ multiplex PCR. Of hundreds of thousands of clones listed, over 65% are singletons. The chain carries TRBV7-9 and TRBJ1-5; maybe TRBD1 (5 bases). Sequencing used memory CD4+ T cells sorted from blood. The subset is: CD45RA-negative fraction. This receptor was obtained from a young woman in good health. The CDR3 region has the DNA TGTGCCAGCAGCTCCCGGGACCCCGAGGCGCCCCAGCATTTT. This sequence encodes CASSSRDPEAPQHF. Using reference TRBV7-9 and TRBJ1-5 for the parts outside the CDR3, the full variable domain is DTGVSQNPRHKITKRGQNVTFRCDPISEHNRLYWYRQTLGQGPEFLTYFQNEAQLEKSRLLSDRFSAERPKGSFSTLEIQRTEQGDSAMYLCASSSRDPEAPQHFGDGTRLSIL.